These T cell receptor beta chains were read from a single sample in a study of cytomegalovirus exposure and HLA in healthy donors. Assay: immunoSEQ multiplex PCR; the TCRdb copy retains only in-frame clones and omits some. The sample lists about 170,000 clones, 70% to 80% occurring once. Source material: PBMCs. The source is a woman in her 30s in good health and CMV-seropositive. The CDR3 runs from the conserved cysteine through the conserved F or W. Fields, in order: clone size, CDR3 length, V gene, CDR3 protein. The size of a clone is reported for some rows only, either as once, few or many, or as a class for expanded clones.

abundance: .; len: 13; v_gene: TRBV2; CDR3aa: CASNWRQGDGYTF
abundance: .; len: 13; v_gene: TRBV15; CDR3aa: CATSPTTTYEQYF
abundance: .; len: 15; v_gene: TRBV6-6; CDR3aa: CASRRQGAKDTEAFF
abundance: .; len: 14; v_gene: TRBV19; CDR3aa: CASSIAPQGREQYF
abundance: .; len: 18; v_gene: TRBV10-3; CDR3aa: CAISGAQGGFQSTDTQYF
abundance: .; len: 12; v_gene: TRBV6-1; CDR3aa: CASRAPGQVAFF
abundance: .; len: 16; v_gene: TRBV15; CDR3aa: CATSTPIQGLSRGYTF
abundance: .; len: 15; v_gene: TRBV9; CDR3aa: CASRDGPRGADGYTF
abundance: .; len: 17; v_gene: TRBV11-2; CDR3aa: CASSLVSRLAAPYEQYF
abundance: .; len: 17; v_gene: TRBV5-1; CDR3aa: CASSLAGAGGGNEKLFF
abundance: .; len: 12; v_gene: TRBV28; CDR3aa: CASSLSGYGYTF
abundance: .; len: 14; v_gene: TRBV7-9; CDR3aa: CASSSTGGNNEQFF
abundance: .; len: 13; v_gene: TRBV21-1; CDR3aa: CASSKDRTQPQHF
abundance: .; len: 16; v_gene: TRBV18; CDR3aa: CASSPPQLSSYNEQFF
abundance: .; len: 15; v_gene: TRBV10-1; CDR3aa: CASSPVGGLNNEQFF
abundance: once; len: 17; v_gene: TRBV5-1; CDR3aa: CASSVGLSPPMNTEAFF
abundance: .; len: 18; v_gene: TRBV11-2; CDR3aa: CASSPTAITGNVGLEQYF
abundance: .; len: 15; v_gene: TRBV28; CDR3aa: CASSRNRGTNEKLFF
abundance: .; len: 12; v_gene: TRBV29-1; CDR3aa: CSAGTGLGGYTF
abundance: .; len: 15; v_gene: TRBV19; CDR3aa: CASSRGSGWTDTQYF
abundance: .; len: 14; v_gene: TRBV7-2; CDR3aa: CASSAGGGYNEQFF
abundance: .; len: 16; v_gene: TRBV9; CDR3aa: CASSPRLRQGSTEAFF
abundance: .; len: 14; v_gene: TRBV13; CDR3aa: CASSDSGGEDEAFF
abundance: .; len: 14; v_gene: TRBV9; CDR3aa: CASSVAPQSDEQFF
abundance: once; len: 13; v_gene: TRBV5-1; CDR3aa: CASSLEGARGYTF
abundance: .; len: 14; v_gene: TRBV27; CDR3aa: CASSLGRGAYEQYF
abundance: .; len: 15; v_gene: TRBV6-5; CDR3aa: CASSYSLTGGTEAFF
abundance: once; len: 14; v_gene: TRBV5-1; CDR3aa: CASSLDVQTDTQYF
abundance: .; len: 15; v_gene: TRBV4-3; CDR3aa: CASSQNWRDGYGYTF
abundance: .; len: 16; v_gene: TRBV18; CDR3aa: CASSPLGRGLGTEAFF
abundance: medium-sized; len: 14; v_gene: TRBV6-5; CDR3aa: CASSSTGLGTEAFF
abundance: .; len: 14; v_gene: TRBV7-2; CDR3aa: CASSFRTGGNEQYF
abundance: .; len: 12; v_gene: TRBV14; CDR3aa: CASSQDRHRWHF
abundance: .; len: 14; v_gene: TRBV29-1; CDR3aa: CSVEGDRGSYEQYF
abundance: .; len: 13; v_gene: TRBV7-6; CDR3aa: CASSLRRSDTQYF
abundance: .; len: 15; v_gene: TRBV5-6; CDR3aa: CASSLLGTGSDEQYF
abundance: once; len: 17; v_gene: TRBV7-9; CDR3aa: CASSLADMSSYNSPLHF
abundance: .; len: 15; v_gene: TRBV27; CDR3aa: CASSARTGGDEKLFF
abundance: .; len: 14; v_gene: TRBV28; CDR3aa: CASSRDGGGTEAFF
abundance: .; len: 13; v_gene: TRBV5-1; CDR3aa: CASSIGTAETQYF
abundance: .; len: 17; v_gene: TRBV6-4; CDR3aa: CASSRGTGVSGANVLTF
abundance: .; len: 15; v_gene: TRBV30; CDR3aa: CAWTKTGVAKNIQYF
abundance: .; len: 16; v_gene: TRBV5-1; CDR3aa: CASSLDPGLATYEQYF
abundance: .; len: 15; v_gene: TRBV5-6; CDR3aa: CASRIGQGSFYEQYF
abundance: .; len: 14; v_gene: TRBV18; CDR3aa: CASSPSSADSPLHF
abundance: .; len: 13; v_gene: TRBV6-1; CDR3aa: CASRTGQGPEAFF
abundance: .; len: 13; v_gene: TRBV29-1; CDR3aa: CSVERGLNTEAFF
abundance: .; len: 16; v_gene: TRBV28; CDR3aa: CASSPPGQGLNSPLHF
abundance: .; len: 15; v_gene: TRBV7-6; CDR3aa: CASSPSGRSEETQYF